Following are 9 T cell receptor beta chains from one sample sequenced in a study of blood T cell repertoires in COVID-19. The assay was immunoSEQ multiplex PCR, and TCRdb's table has in-frame clones only and misses some. Altogether about 170,000 clones are present, roughly 90% being singletons, with the ten largest covering roughly 0.82%. The sequenced sample consisted of PBMCs or T cells enriched from blood (not recorded which). The receptors shown here come from a woman between 18 and 30 years old who had recovered from COVID-19.

The chain links TRBV2 to TRBJ2-7; TRBD2 agrees at 11 bases. J gave up 3 bases and V 6 bases, and 10 bases lay outside the gene matches. Germline CDR1 and CDR2: SNHLY and FYNNEI. The CDR3 sequence is 16 residues long. The CDR3 loop reads CASSATSGKSLYEQYF. CDR3 DNA sequence: TGTGCCAGCAGCGCGACTAGCGGGAAAAGTCTCTACGAGCAGTACTTC.

DNA of the CDR3: TGTGCCAGCAGCACCCCGGGGGGCTCCTATAATTCACCCCTCCACTTT. Its protein is CASSTPGGSYNSPLHF. This chain links TRBV7-2 with TRBJ1-6, with D possibly being TRBD1 (5 bases). The CDR3 runs to 16 residues. Between the trimmed V and J ends, which lost 5 bases and 0 bases, there was a span of 11 bases. Germline V lookup: CDR1 SGHTA, CDR2 FQGNSA. Full variable domain (missing parts from reference TRBV7-2 and TRBJ1-6): GAGVSQSPSNKVTEKGKDVELRCDPISGHTALYWYRQSLGQGLEFLIYFQGNSAPDKSGLPSDRFSAERTGGSVSTLTIQRTQQEDSAVYLCASSTPGGSYNSPLHFGNGTRLTVT.

The genes are TRBV28 and TRBJ1-1; TRBD1 matches at 7 bases. The CDR3 loop spans 17 amino acids. V was pared by 1 base and J by 6 bases, with 14 bases of the junction left unmatched. CDR1 and CDR2 from the germline V gene are MDHEN and SYDVKM. In nucleotides, the CDR3 is TGTGCCAGCAGTTTATCGGGTGTCGGCAGGGGGTACGCTGAAGCTTTCTTT. This codes for CASSLSGVGRGYAEAFF.

CDR3 loop: CASSSGARGYNSPLHF. The CDR3 DNA reads TGTGCCAGCAGCTCCGGAGCCAGGGGCTATAATTCACCCCTCCACTTT. This rearrangement joins TRBV13 to TRBJ1-6, with D possibly TRBD1 on 6 matching bases. This CDR3 is built from 16 residues. V was trimmed by 4 bases and J by 3 bases, leaving 13 bases between them. The germline CDR1 and CDR2 sequences are PRHDT and FYEKMQ (reference sequence). Drawing the rest from reference TRBV13 and TRBJ1-6, the complete variable domain is AAGVIQSPRHLIKEKRETATLKCYPIPRHDTVYWYQQGPGQDPQFLISFYEKMQSDKGSIPDRFSAQQFSDYHSELNMSSLELGDSALYFCASSSGARGYNSPLHFGNGTRLTVT.

V gene TRBV6-2 or TRBV6-3 combines with J gene TRBJ2-7; D gene uncertain. Germline values: CDR1 MNHEY, CDR2 SVGEGT. This CDR3 contains 12 residues. The V end was cut by 5 bases, the J end by 4 bases, with 9 bases between. The CDR3 loop reads CASSVQRYEQYF. The DNA for the CDR3 is TGTGCCAGCAGTGTACAAAGATACGAGCAGTACTTC.

The chain recombines TRBV3-1 (or the pseudogene TRBV3-2) with TRBJ1-1; 7 nucleotides match TRBD1. Per germline, CDR1 LGHDT and CDR2 YNNKEL (reference sequence). V shed 0 bases, J shed 8 bases, and the junction held 9 bases outside the gene matches. CDR3 size: 15 residues. The CDR3 coding sequence is TGTGCCAGCAGCCAAGAATTCTTTGCGGGACAGGAAGCTTTCTTT. It specifies CASSQEFFAGQEAFF.

The chain carries TRBV4-3 and TRBJ2-7, with 12 bases matching TRBD2. Losses at the gene ends were 4 bases for V and 4 bases for J; bases not matched to a gene: 5. The CDR3 totals 15 residues. Germline CDR1 and CDR2: LGHNA and YSLEER. CDR3 protein: CASSRGLAGKYEQYF. In DNA form, the CDR3 reads TGCGCCAGCAGCCGAGGACTAGCGGGAAAATACGAGCAGTACTTC.

CDR3 protein: CASSQDSEVRAFF. CDR3 sequence (DNA): TGTGCCAGCAGCCAAGACAGCGAGGTTAGAGCTTTCTTT. The gene calls are TRBV3-1 (or the pseudogene TRBV3-2) and TRBJ1-1; D is ambiguous. Trimming pared 0 bases from V and 10 bases from J, leaving 12 bases between. Germline V gene data show CDR1 as LGHDT and CDR2 as YNNKEL (reference sequence). This CDR3 is built from 13 residues.

The CDR3: CASSPQRGGGYYEQYF. CDR3 bases: TGTGCCAGCAGCCCCCAAAGGGGCGGCGGATACTACGAGCAGTACTTC. V is TRBV4-2 and J is TRBJ2-7; TRBD1 is a possible D gene (5 bases). The CDR3 is 16 residues long. Germline CDR1 LGHNA, CDR2 YNFKEQ. Trimming stripped 4 bases from V and 3 bases from J, with 19 bases between.